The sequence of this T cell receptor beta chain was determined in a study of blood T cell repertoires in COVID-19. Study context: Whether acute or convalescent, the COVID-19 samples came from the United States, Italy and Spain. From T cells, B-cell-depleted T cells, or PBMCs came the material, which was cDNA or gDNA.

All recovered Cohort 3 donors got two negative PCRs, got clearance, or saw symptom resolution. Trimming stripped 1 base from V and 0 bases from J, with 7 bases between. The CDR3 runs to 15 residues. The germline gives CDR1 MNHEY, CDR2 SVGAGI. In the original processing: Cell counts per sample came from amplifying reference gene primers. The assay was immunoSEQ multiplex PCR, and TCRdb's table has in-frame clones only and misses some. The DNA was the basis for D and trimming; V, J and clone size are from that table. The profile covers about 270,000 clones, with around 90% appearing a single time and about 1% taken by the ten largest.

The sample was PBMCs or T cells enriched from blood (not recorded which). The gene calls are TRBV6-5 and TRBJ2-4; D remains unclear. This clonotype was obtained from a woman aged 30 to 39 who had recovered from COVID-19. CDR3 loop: CASSYYRGAKNIQYF. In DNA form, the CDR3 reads TGTGCCAGCAGTTACTACCGAGGAGCCAAAAACATTCAGTACTTC.